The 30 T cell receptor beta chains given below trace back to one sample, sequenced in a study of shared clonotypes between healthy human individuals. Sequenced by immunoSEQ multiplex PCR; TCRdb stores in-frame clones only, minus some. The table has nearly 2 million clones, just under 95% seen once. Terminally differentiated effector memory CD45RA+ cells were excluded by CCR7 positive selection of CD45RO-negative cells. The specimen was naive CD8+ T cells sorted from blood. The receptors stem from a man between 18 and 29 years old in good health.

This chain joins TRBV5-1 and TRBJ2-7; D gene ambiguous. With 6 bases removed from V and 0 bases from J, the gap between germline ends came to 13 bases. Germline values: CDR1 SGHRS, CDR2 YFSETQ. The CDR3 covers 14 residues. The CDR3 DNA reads TGCGCCAGCACAGGACGGCCCTCCTCCTACGAGCAGTACTTC. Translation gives CASTGRPSSYEQYF.

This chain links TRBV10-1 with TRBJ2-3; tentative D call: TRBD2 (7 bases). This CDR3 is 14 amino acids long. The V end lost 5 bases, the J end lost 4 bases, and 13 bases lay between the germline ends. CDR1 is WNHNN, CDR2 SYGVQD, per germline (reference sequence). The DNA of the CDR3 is TGCGCCAGCAGTTGGGCGGGGGCGTCAGATACGCAGTATTTT. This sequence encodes CASSWAGASDTQYF.

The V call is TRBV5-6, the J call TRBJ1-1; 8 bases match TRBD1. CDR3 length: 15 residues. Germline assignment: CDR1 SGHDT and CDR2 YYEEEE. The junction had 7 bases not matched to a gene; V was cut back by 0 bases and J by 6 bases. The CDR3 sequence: CASSLGFGTGPEAFF. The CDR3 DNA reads TGTGCCAGCAGCTTGGGCTTTGGGACAGGACCTGAAGCTTTCTTT.

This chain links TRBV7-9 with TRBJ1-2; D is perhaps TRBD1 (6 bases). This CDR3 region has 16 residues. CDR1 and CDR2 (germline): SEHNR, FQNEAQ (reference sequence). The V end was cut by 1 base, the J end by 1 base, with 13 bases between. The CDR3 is CASSLGGTSYNYGYTF. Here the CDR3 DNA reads TGTGCCAGCAGCTTAGGGGGGACATCATATAACTATGGCTACACCTTC.

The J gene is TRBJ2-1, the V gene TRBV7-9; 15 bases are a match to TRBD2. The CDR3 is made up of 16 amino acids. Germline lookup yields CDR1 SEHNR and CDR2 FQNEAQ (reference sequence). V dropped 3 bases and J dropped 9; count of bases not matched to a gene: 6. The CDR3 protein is CASSLRTSGGAFEQFF. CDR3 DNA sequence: TGTGCCAGCAGCTTGCGGACTAGCGGGGGGGCATTTGAGCAGTTCTTC.

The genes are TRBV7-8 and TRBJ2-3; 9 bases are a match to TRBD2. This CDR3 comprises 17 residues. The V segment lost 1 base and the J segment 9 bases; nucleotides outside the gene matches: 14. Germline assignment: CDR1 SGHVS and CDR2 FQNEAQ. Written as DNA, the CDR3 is TGTGCCAGCAGCTTAGGGCAAGCGGGGGGACCGTGGCCGACGCAGTATTTT. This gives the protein CASSLGQAGGPWPTQYF.

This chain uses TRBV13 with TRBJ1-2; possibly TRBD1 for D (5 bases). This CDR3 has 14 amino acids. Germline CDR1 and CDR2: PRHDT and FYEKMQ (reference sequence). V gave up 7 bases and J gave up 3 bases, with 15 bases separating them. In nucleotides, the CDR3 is TGTGCCAGCACCGAATGGGGGGGTGACTATGGCTACACCTTC. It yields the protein CASTEWGGDYGYTF.

The CDR3 DNA is TGTGCCAGCAGCCGGGCAGGGCTGGCGGGGGAGCAGTACTTC. It is translated as CASSRAGLAGEQYF. This chain connects TRBV11-2 to TRBJ2-7, with a possible D match to TRBD2 (6 bases). Germline-derived CDR1 and CDR2 are SGHAT and FQNNGV. The V gene lost 5 bases and the J gene lost 7 bases, with 18 bases spanning the gap. The CDR3 consists of 14 residues. The whole variable domain, remainder taken from reference TRBV11-2 and TRBJ2-7, is EAGVAQSPRYKIIEKRQSVAFWCNPISGHATLYWYQQILGQGPKLLIQFQNNGVVDDSQLPKDRFSAERLKGVDSTLKIQPAKLEDSAVYLCASSRAGLAGEQYFGPGTRLTVT.

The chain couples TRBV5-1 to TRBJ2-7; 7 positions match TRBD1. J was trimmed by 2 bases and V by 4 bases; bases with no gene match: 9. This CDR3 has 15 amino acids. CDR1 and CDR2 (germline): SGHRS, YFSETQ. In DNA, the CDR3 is TGCGCCAGCAGCCTCGGGGCAGGGGGTACCTACGAGCAGTACTTC. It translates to CASSLGAGGTYEQYF.

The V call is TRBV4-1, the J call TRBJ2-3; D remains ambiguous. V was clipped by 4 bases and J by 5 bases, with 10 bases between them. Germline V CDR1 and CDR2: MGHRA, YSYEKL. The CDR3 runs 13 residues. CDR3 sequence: CASSPLLVDTQYF. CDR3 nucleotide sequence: TGCGCCAGCAGCCCGCTCCTGGTAGATACGCAGTATTTT.

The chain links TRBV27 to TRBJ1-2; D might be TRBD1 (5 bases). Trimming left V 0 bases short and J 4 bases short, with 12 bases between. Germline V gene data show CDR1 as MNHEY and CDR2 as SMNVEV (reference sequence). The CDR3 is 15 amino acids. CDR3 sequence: CASSLSLGDGYGYTF. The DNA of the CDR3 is TGTGCCAGCAGTTTATCGCTAGGGGACGGCTATGGCTACACCTTC.

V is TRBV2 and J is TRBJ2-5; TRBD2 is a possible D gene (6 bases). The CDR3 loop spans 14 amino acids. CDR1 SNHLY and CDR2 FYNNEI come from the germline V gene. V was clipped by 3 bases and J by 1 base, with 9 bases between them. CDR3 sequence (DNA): TGTGCCAGCAGTGAGGACTACCCCCAAGAGACCCAGTACTTC. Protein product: CASSEDYPQETQYF.

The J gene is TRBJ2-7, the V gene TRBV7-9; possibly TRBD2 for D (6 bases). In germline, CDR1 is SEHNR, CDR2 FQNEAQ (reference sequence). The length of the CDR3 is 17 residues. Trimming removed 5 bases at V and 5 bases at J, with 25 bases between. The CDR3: CASSPSYVAGNIDEQYF. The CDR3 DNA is TGTGCCAGCAGCCCCTCTTACGTGGCGGGAAATATCGACGAGCAGTACTTC.

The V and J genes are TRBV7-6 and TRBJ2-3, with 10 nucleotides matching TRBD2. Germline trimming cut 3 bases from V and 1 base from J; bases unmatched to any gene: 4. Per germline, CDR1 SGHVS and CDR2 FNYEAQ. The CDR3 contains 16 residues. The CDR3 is CASSLGTSAGTDTQYF. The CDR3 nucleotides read TGTGCCAGCAGCTTGGGGACTAGCGCAGGCACAGATACGCAGTATTTT.

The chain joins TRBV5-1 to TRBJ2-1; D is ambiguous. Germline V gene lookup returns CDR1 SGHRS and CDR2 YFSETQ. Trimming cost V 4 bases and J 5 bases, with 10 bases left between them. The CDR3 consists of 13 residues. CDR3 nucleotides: TGCGCCAGCAGCACGCGGCTCAACAATGAGCAGTTCTTC. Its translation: CASSTRLNNEQFF.

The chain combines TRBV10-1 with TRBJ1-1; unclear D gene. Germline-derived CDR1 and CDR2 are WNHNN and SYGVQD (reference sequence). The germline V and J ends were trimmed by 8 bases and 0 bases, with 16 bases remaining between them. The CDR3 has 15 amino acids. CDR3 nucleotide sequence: TGCGCCAGCTATTTTGTTGACACGATGAACACTGAAGCTTTCTTT. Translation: CASYFVDTMNTEAFF.

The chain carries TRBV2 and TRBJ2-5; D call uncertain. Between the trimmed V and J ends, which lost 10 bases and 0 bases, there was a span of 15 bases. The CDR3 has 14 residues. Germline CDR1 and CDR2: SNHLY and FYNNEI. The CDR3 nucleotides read TGTGCCAAGCGTCGGGCCTCGTACCAAGAGACCCAGTACTTC. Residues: CAKRRASYQETQYF. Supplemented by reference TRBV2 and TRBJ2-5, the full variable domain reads EPEVTQTPSHQVTQMGQEVILRCVPISNHLYFYWYRQILGQKVEFLVSFYNNEISEKSEIFDDQFSVERPDGSNFTLKIRSTKLEDSAMYFCAKRRASYQETQYFGPGTRLLVL.

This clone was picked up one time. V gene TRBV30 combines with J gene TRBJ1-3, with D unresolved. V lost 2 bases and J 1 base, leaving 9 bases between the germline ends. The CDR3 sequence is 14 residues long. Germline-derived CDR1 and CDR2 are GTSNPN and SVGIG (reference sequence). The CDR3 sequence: CAWSLLSSGNTIYF. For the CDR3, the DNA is TGTGCCTGGAGTCTACTCTCATCTGGAAACACCATATATTTT.

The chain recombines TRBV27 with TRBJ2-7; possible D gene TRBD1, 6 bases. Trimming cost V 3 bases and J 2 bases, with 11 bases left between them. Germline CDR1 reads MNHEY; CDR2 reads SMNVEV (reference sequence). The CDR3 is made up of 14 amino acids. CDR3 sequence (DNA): TGTGCCAGCAGTTTCTTCCGGGACACCTACGAGCAGTACTTC. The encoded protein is CASSFFRDTYEQYF.

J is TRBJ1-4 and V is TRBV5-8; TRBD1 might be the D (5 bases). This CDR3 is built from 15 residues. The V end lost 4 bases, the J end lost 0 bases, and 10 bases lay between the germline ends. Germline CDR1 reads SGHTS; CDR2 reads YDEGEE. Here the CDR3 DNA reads TGTGCCAGCAGCCGGGGGACTCCAACTAATGAAAAACTGTTTTTT. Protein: CASSRGTPTNEKLFF.

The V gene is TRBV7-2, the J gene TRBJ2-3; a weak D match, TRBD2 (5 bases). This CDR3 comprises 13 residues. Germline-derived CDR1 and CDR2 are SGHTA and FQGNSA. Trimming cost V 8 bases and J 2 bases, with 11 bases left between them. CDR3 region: CASRAGTTDTQYF. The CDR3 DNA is TGTGCCAGCCGGGCGGGCACCACAGATACGCAGTATTTT.

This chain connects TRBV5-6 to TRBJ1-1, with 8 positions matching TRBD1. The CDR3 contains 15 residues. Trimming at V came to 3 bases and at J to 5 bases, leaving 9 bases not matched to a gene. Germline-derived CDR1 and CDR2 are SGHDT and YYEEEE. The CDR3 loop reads CASSWGGQGGTEAFF. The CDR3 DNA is TGTGCCAGCAGCTGGGGCGGACAGGGCGGAACTGAAGCTTTCTTT.

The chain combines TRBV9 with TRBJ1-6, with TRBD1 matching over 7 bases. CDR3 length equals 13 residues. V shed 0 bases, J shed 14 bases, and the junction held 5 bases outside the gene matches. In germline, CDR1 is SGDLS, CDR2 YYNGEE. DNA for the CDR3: TGTGCCAGCAGCGTAGGAGGGGGCGCAGCCCTCCACTTT. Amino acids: CASSVGGGAALHF.

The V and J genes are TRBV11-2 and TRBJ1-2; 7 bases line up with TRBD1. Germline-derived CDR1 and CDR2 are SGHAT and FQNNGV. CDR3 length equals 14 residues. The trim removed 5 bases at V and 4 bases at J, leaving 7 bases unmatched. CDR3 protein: CASSATGFPYGYTF. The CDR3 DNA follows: TGTGCCAGCAGCGCGACAGGGTTCCCCTATGGCTACACCTTC.

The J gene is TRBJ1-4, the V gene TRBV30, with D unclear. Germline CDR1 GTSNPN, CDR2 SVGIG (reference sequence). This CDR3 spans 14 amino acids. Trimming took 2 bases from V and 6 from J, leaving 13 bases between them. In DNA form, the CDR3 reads TGTGCCTGGAGTCCTACCCCGGGTTATGAAAAACTGTTTTTT. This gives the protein CAWSPTPGYEKLFF.

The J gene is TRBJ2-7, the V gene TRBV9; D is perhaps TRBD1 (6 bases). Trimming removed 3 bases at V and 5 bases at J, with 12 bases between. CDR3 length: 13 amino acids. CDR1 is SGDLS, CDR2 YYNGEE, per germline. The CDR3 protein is CASSAGDPDEQYF. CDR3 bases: TGTGCCAGCAGCGCAGGGGACCCCGACGAGCAGTACTTC.

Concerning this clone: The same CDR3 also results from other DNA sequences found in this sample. The CDR3 bases are TGTGCCAGCAGTTATTACTCGGGGGACAATGAGCAGTTCTTC. Translation: CASSYYSGDNEQFF. The chain has TRBV6-5 and TRBJ2-1, with TRBD2 as a possible D gene (6 bases). Trimming pared 3 bases from V and 5 bases from J, leaving 11 bases between. The CDR3 has 14 amino acids. Germline V CDR1 and CDR2: MNHEY, SVGAGI.

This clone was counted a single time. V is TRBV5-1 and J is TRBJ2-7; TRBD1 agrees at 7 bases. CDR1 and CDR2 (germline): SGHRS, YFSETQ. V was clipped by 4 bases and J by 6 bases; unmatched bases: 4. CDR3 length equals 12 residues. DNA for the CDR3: TGCGCCAGCAGCCCACAGGGGCCCGAGCAGTACTTC. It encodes CASSPQGPEQYF.

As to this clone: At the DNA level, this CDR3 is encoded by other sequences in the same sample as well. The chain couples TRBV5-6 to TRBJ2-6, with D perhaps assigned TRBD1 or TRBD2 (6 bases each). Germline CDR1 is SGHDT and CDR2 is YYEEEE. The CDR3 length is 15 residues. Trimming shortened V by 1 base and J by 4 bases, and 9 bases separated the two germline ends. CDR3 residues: CASSLWGAGANVLTF. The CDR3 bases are TGTGCCAGCAGCTTGTGGGGGGCCGGGGCCAACGTCCTGACTTTC.

CDR3 sequence: CASRPTGDRGQRDEQYF. The CDR3 DNA sequence: TGTGCCAGCAGACCAACAGGGGACAGGGGGCAACGGGACGAGCAGTACTTC. This rearrangement joins TRBV13 to TRBJ2-7; 12 positions agree with TRBD1. Germline loops: CDR1 PRHDT, CDR2 FYEKMQ (reference sequence). There are 17 residues in the CDR3. Trimming removed 6 bases from V and 5 bases from J; junction bases left unmatched: 14.